These 16 T cell receptor beta chains share one sample of origin, sequenced in a study of blood T cell repertoires in COVID-19. Assay: immunoSEQ multiplex PCR; the TCRdb copy retains only in-frame clones and omits some. The top ten clones hold more than 15% of a sample with 100,000 to 150,000 clones, 80% to 90% of them seen once. Sequencing input: peripheral blood. The source is a man aged 50 to 59 with active or convalescent COVID-19.

This clone was seen more than once but under ten times. The chain joins TRBV28 to TRBJ1-2; D possibly corresponds to TRBD1 (6 bases). The CDR3 sequence is 17 residues long. The germline gives CDR1 MDHEN, CDR2 SYDVKM. Trimming pared 3 bases from V and 4 bases from J, leaving 21 bases between. The CDR3 here is CASSFIIQSRGGYGYTF. CDR3 DNA: TGTGCCAGCAGTTTCATCATACAGTCAAGGGGGGGCTATGGCTACACCTTC.

The chain has TRBV3-1 (or the pseudogene TRBV3-2) and TRBJ2-3; D remains unclear. Germline V gives CDR1 LGHDT, CDR2 YNNKEL (reference sequence). Trimming took 0 bases from V and 5 from J, leaving 9 bases between them. This CDR3 contains 14 residues. The CDR3 reads CASSQDQVVDTQYF. CDR3 in DNA: TGTGCCAGCAGCCAAGATCAAGTAGTAGATACGCAGTATTTT.

The rearrangement links TRBV28 to TRBJ1-3, with 8 bases fitting TRBD1. Germline loops: CDR1 MDHEN, CDR2 SYDVKM. This CDR3 has 16 amino acids. V dropped 6 bases and J dropped 0; count of bases not matched to a gene: 7. CDR3 sequence: CASRSDRVGSGNTIYF. The CDR3 bases are TGTGCCAGCAGATCGGACAGGGTAGGCTCTGGAAACACCATATATTTT.

V is TRBV19 and J is TRBJ2-7; 10 bases match TRBD1. This CDR3 comprises 14 residues. Germline loops: CDR1 LNHDA, CDR2 SQIVND (reference sequence). V shed 5 bases and J 4 bases; nucleotides not matched to a gene: 5. The CDR3: CASSSTDRGYEQYF. In nucleotides, the CDR3 is TGTGCCAGTAGTTCGACGGACAGGGGGTACGAGCAGTACTTC.

This clone showed up just a few times. V gene TRBV19 combines with J gene TRBJ1-2, with TRBD1 matching 11 bases. Germline trimming cut 7 bases from V and 8 bases from J; bases unmatched to any gene: 9. Germline CDR1 reads LNHDA; CDR2 reads SQIVND (reference sequence). This CDR3 contains 14 residues. The CDR3 is CASNRGQGAEGYTF. The CDR3 bases are TGTGCCAGTAATCGCGGACAGGGGGCAGAAGGCTACACCTTC.

The rearrangement joins TRBV6-6 to TRBJ2-5, with D perhaps matching TRBD2 (6 bases). Germline V gives CDR1 MNHNY, CDR2 SVGAGI (reference sequence). Trimming left V 4 bases short and J 5 bases short, with 11 bases between. The CDR3 consists of 13 residues. In DNA form, the CDR3 reads TGTGCCAGCAGTTTCCGACTAGGGGAGACCCAGTACTTC. Amino acids: CASSFRLGETQYF.

This rearrangement joins TRBV5-1 to TRBJ2-3; D possibly corresponds to TRBD1 (5 bases). Trimming took 0 bases from V and 0 from J, leaving 8 bases between them. Germline CDR1 is SGHRS and CDR2 is YFSETQ. CDR3 length: 15 amino acids. CDR3 sequence reads: CASSLGQRSTDTQYF. For the CDR3, the DNA is TGCGCCAGCAGCTTGGGACAGCGTAGCACAGATACGCAGTATTTT.

This chain uses TRBV29-1 with TRBJ1-2; possible D gene TRBD1, 5 bases. V lost 0 bases and J 5 bases, leaving 10 bases between the germline ends. The CDR3 has 13 amino acids. Germline CDR1 SQVTM, CDR2 ANQGSEA. Here the CDR3 reads CSVEEGPAYGYTF. As DNA, the CDR3 is TGCAGCGTTGAAGAGGGGCCCGCTTATGGCTACACCTTC. Using reference TRBV29-1 and TRBJ1-2 for the parts outside the CDR3, the full variable domain is SAVISQKPSRDICQRGTSLTIQCQVDSQVTMMFWYRQQPGQSLTLIATANQGSEATYESGFVIDKFPISRPNLTFSTLTVSNMSPEDSSIYLCSVEEGPAYGYTFGSGTRLTVV.

This rearrangement joins TRBV28 to TRBJ2-1, with 12 positions matching TRBD2. This CDR3 contains 16 residues. The germline V gene has CDR1 MDHEN and CDR2 SYDVKM. V shed 2 bases, J shed 5 bases, and the junction held 4 bases outside the gene matches. As DNA, the CDR3 is TGTGCCAGCAGTTTACCGGGACTAGCGGGCAACAATGAGCAGTTCTTC. Encoded protein: CASSLPGLAGNNEQFF.

This clone was picked up a small number of times. The rearrangement joins TRBV6-5 to TRBJ2-7; tentative D call: TRBD1 (6 bases). CDR1 and CDR2 (germline): MNHEY, SVGAGI. The CDR3 is 13 residues long. V shed 4 bases and J shed 4 bases, with 11 bases lying between them. CDR3 DNA sequence: TGTGCCAGCAGTTTGAACAGGGATTACGAGCAGTACTTC. Its translation: CASSLNRDYEQYF.

The chain has TRBV24-1 and TRBJ2-3, with D tentatively TRBD2 (6 bases). Germline V gives CDR1 KGHDR, CDR2 SFDVKD. CDR3 length equals 16 residues. V was shortened by 4 bases and J by 1 base, with 14 bases between the two germline ends. CDR3 loop: CATSDPMGGRTDTQYF. The CDR3 bases are TGTGCCACCAGTGACCCCATGGGGGGACGCACAGATACGCAGTATTTT.

As for this clone: At one boundary the junction diverges from the germline segment, which might be a read error. V is TRBV7-2 and J is TRBJ2-7, with 9 bases that match TRBD1. CDR1 and CDR2 (germline): SGHTA, FQGNSA. The CDR3 runs to 15 residues. CDR3 region: CASSLRGQGSYEQYF. Written as DNA, the CDR3 is TGTGCCAGCAGCTTAAGGGGACAGGGTTCCTATGAGCAGTACTTC.

This chain uses TRBV10-2 with TRBJ1-1, with D perhaps TRBD1 (6 bases). Trimming stripped 0 bases from V and 1 base from J, with 12 bases between. This CDR3 region has 16 residues. Germline V gene sequence: CDR1 WSHSY, CDR2 SAAADI. The CDR3 region is CASSESGGEANTEAFF. Written as DNA, the CDR3 is TGCGCCAGCAGTGAGTCAGGGGGTGAGGCGAACACTGAAGCTTTCTTT.

The gene calls are TRBV5-8 and TRBJ2-7; D possibly corresponds to TRBD1 (5 bases). CDR3 length: 13 amino acids. Trimming removed 5 bases at V and 3 bases at J, with 12 bases between. Germline assignment: CDR1 SGHTS and CDR2 YDEGEE. CDR3 sequence reads: CASSTYRHYEQYF. CDR3 nucleotides: TGTGCCAGCAGTACCTACAGGCACTACGAGCAGTACTTC. The full variable domain, completed using reference TRBV5-8 and TRBJ2-7, is EAGVTQSPTHLIKTRGQQATLRCSPISGHTSVYWYQQALGLGLQFLLWYDEGEERNRGNFPPRFSGRQFPNYSSELNVNALELEDSALYLCASSTYRHYEQYFGPGTRLTVT.

V is TRBV10-1 and J is TRBJ1-1, with a possible D match to TRBD1 (6 bases). The V and J ends lost 4 bases and 4 bases respectively, with 7 bases between them. The CDR3 totals 12 residues. Per the germline V gene, CDR1 is WNHNN and CDR2 is SYGVQD (reference sequence). The CDR3 reads CASSAGVTEAFF. The CDR3 nucleotides are TGCGCCAGCAGTGCAGGGGTCACTGAAGCTTTCTTT.

The chain joins TRBV5-1 to TRBJ1-6; D call uncertain. V lost 0 bases and J lost 10, with 11 bases in between. The CDR3 loop spans 14 amino acids. Germline CDR1 SGHRS, CDR2 YFSETQ. The CDR3 loop is CASSLGEGESPLHF. Here the CDR3 DNA reads TGCGCCAGCAGCTTGGGAGAGGGAGAGTCACCCCTCCACTTT.